The rows below give T cell receptor beta chains drawn from one sample of a study of cytomegalovirus exposure and HLA in healthy donors. The table came from immunoSEQ multiplex PCR; TCRdb's copy has only in-frame clones and leaves some out. The repertoire holds 30,000 to 35,000 clones, about two thirds seen once, with around 9.1% in the top ten. Input material: PBMCs. All receptors derive from a man in his forties in good health and CMV-seropositive. Each CDR3 is given with its conserved first and last residue. D genes are given only for firm matches. The listing skips clone size in some rows; elsewhere it reads once, few, many or a size class.

J | D | size | length | V | DNA | CDR3
TRBJ1-2 | TRBD1 | NA | 17 | TRBV18 | TGTGCCAGCTCCCAACACAAGTACAGGGGCGCAAACTATGGCTACACCTTC | CASSQHKYRGANYGYTF
TRBJ2-1 | TRBD2 | NA | 17 | TRBV7-8 | TGTGCCAGCAGCTCGGGACTAGCGGGGGGCTCCTACAATGAGCAGTTCTTC | CASSSGLAGGSYNEQFF
TRBJ1-1 | TRBD1 | NA | 14 | TRBV5-1 | TGCGCCAGCAGCCGTGGACAGGAAGGGTCTGAAGCTTTCTTT | CASSRGQEGSEAFF
TRBJ2-7 | TRBD1 | NA | 15 | TRBV5-6 | TGTGCCAGCAGACCTCGGGACAGGGGGCTCTACGAGCAGTACTTC | CASRPRDRGLYEQYF
TRBJ2-3 | TRBD1 | NA | 17 | TRBV10-3 | TGTGCCATCAGTGAGTCTACGGCAGGGGGCAGCACAGATACGCAGTATTTT | CAISESTAGGSTDTQYF
TRBJ2-7 | TRBD1 | NA | 14 | TRBV5-6 | TGTGCCAGCAGCTTGAAGGGGGCTCCCTACGAGCAGTACTTC | CASSLKGAPYEQYF
TRBJ2-1 | TRBD2 | NA | 15 | TRBV7-9 | TGTGCCAGCAGCCCAGGGACTAGCCCGGGGGATGAGCAGTTCTTC | CASSPGTSPGDEQFF
TRBJ2-2 | NA | NA | 15 | TRBV7-2 | TGTGCCAGCAGCGCTCAGATATCGAACACCGGGGAGCTGTTTTTT | CASSAQISNTGELFF
TRBJ2-2 | NA | once | 13 | TRBV19 | TGTGCCAGTAGACAGGGTCGCACCGGGGAGCTGTTTTTT | CASRQGRTGELFF
TRBJ1-1 | TRBD1 | NA | 15 | TRBV7-2 | TGTGCCAGCAGCTTCCGGACAGGGCTGAACACTGAAGCTTTCTTT | CASSFRTGLNTEAFF
TRBJ2-1 | NA | once | 17 | TRBV6-1 | TGTGCCAGCAGTGAAATGGTGGGCGGAGGGGTAGGAAATGAGCAGTTCTTC | CASSEMVGGGVGNEQFF
TRBJ2-5 | TRBD2 | NA | 18 | TRBV6-1 | TGTGCCAGCAGTGAAGGGCTCCGAGCGGGGGGGCAACAAGAGACCCAGTACTTC | CASSEGLRAGGQQETQYF
TRBJ2-2 | NA | NA | 16 | TRBV5-8 | TGTGCCAGCAGCCCTTTTAGAGCCGCGAACACCGGGGAGCTGTTTTTT | CASSPFRAANTGELFF
TRBJ2-7 | TRBD1 | NA | 17 | TRBV18 | TGTGCCAGCTCACTCGAGCTTACCGGGACAGCCCCCTACGAGCAGTACTTC | CASSLELTGTAPYEQYF
TRBJ1-4 | TRBD1 | once | 17 | TRBV11-2 | TGTGCCAGCAGCTTAGACATGGGGGCAGGGGGTAGGGAAAAACTGTTTTTT | CASSLDMGAGGREKLFF
TRBJ1-4 | TRBD1 | NA | 14 | TRBV7-9 | TGTGCCAGCAGCCCCGGGACAGGGGGCGTAAAACTGTTTTTT | CASSPGTGGVKLFF
TRBJ2-2 | NA | NA | 14 | TRBV7-2 | TGTGCCAGCAGCTTAGAAGCCCGCACCGGGGAGCTGTTTTTT | CASSLEARTGELFF
TRBJ2-2 | NA | NA | 15 | TRBV19 | TGTGCCAGTAGCCCGAGAGGGTCCGGGGCCGGGGAGCTGTTTTTT | CASSPRGSGAGELFF
TRBJ2-3 | NA | NA | 14 | TRBV5-1 | TGCGCCAGCAGCTTGTTGCAGGGGACAGATACGCAGTATTTT | CASSLLQGTDTQYF
TRBJ1-1 | TRBD1 | NA | 16 | TRBV18 | TGTGCCAGCTCACCGATATTGACAGGGGAAAACACTGAAGCTTTCTTT | CASSPILTGENTEAFF
TRBJ2-5 | TRBD1 | NA | 14 | TRBV30 | TGTGCCTGGAAGAGTACAGGGGGCGCAGAGACCCAGTACTTC | CAWKSTGGAETQYF
TRBJ1-3 | TRBD1 | once | 15 | TRBV5-1 | TGCGCCAGCAGCTCCGGGACAGTCTCTGGAAACACCATATATTTT | CASSSGTVSGNTIYF
TRBJ2-7 | NA | NA | 14 | TRBV6-1 | TGTGCCAGCATAGTCCAGAGGGACTCAAACGAGCAGTACTTC | CASIVQRDSNEQYF
TRBJ1-5 | NA | NA | 13 | TRBV6-6 | TGTGCCAGCCGGGGGGCGGAAAATCAGCCCCAGCATTTT | CASRGAENQPQHF
TRBJ2-5 | TRBD2 | NA | 14 | TRBV4-1 | TGCGCCAGCAGCCGCGGGGGGCCTCAAGAGACCCAGTACTTC | CASSRGGPQETQYF
TRBJ1-3 | NA | NA | 15 | TRBV9 | TGTGCCAGCAGCGCGGGAGTTGGCTCTGGAAACACCATATATTTT | CASSAGVGSGNTIYF
TRBJ2-5 | TRBD2 | NA | 15 | TRBV4-1 | TGCGCCAGCAGCCAAGACGGCGGGGGACCAGAGACCCAGTACTTC | CASSQDGGGPETQYF
TRBJ1-2 | TRBD1 | medium-sized | 16 | TRBV25-1 | TGTGCCAGGCCCTCGCAGACAGGGCCTCTAAACTATGGCTACACCTTC | CARPSQTGPLNYGYTF
TRBJ1-6 | NA | NA | 15 | TRBV6-5 | TGTGCCAGCAGTTACTCGGGAGGAAATAATTCACCCCTCCACTTT | CASSYSGGNNSPLHF
TRBJ1-5 | TRBD1 | NA | 14 | TRBV7-9 | TGTGCCAGCAGCTGGGGACAGTTCGATCAGCCCCAGCATTTT | CASSWGQFDQPQHF
TRBJ1-1 | NA | NA | 13 | TRBV14 | TGTGCCAGCAGCACTGATTTTAAAAACGAAGCTTTCTTT | CASSTDFKNEAFF
TRBJ1-1 | NA | NA | 13 | TRBV5-5 | TGTGCCAGCAGCTTGGCGGGGAACACTGAAGCTTTCTTT | CASSLAGNTEAFF
TRBJ2-7 | TRBD1 | NA | 14 | TRBV5-4 | TGTGCCAGCAGCTTGGATAGGGGGCCCTACGAGCAGTACTTC | CASSLDRGPYEQYF
TRBJ1-2 | NA | NA | 14 | TRBV7-9 | TGTGCCAGCAGCTTAGAAGCCAGGGCTGATGGCTACACCTTC | CASSLEARADGYTF
TRBJ2-5 | NA | few | 15 | TRBV7-7 | TGTGCCAGCAGCTTAGGTGGGGGGGCCGGAGAGACCCAGTACTTC | CASSLGGGAGETQYF
TRBJ1-1 | NA | NA | 16 | TRBV18 | TGTGCCAGCTCACCAAACGGCCCGGGGGGGAACACTGAAGCTTTCTTT | CASSPNGPGGNTEAFF
TRBJ2-5 | TRBD2 | NA | 16 | TRBV19 | TGTGCCAGTAGTAGGACTAGCGGGGGGCCTCGGGAGACCCAGTACTTC | CASSRTSGGPRETQYF
TRBJ2-1 | NA | NA | 17 | TRBV11-2 | TGTGCCAGCAGCTTAGATCGGGACTTCACCTTGGTTGGTGAGCAGTTCTTC | CASSLDRDFTLVGEQFF
TRBJ2-7 | NA | NA | 15 | TRBV11-2 | TGTGCCAGCACCACACAGGGTATTCAAAACTACGAGCAGTACTTC | CASTTQGIQNYEQYF
TRBJ1-4 | NA | once | 12 | TRBV29-1 | TGCAGCGTTAACACCGGGACAGAAAAACTGTTTTTT | CSVNTGTEKLFF
TRBJ1-2 | NA | NA | 15 | TRBV4-1 | TGCGCCAGCAGCCAAGCGCAGGGTTGGGTTGGTGGCTACACCTTC | CASSQAQGWVGGYTF
TRBJ1-2 | TRBD1 | NA | 15 | TRBV30 | TGTGCCTGGAGGGCGACCAGCAGGGGGCTCCGGGGCTACACCTTC | CAWRATSRGLRGYTF
TRBJ1-5 | TRBD1 | few | 16 | TRBV7-2 | TGTGCCAGCAGCTTAGTGACAGGGGGCTCCGGTCAGCCCCAGCATTTT | CASSLVTGGSGQPQHF
TRBJ2-7 | NA | NA | 16 | TRBV7-9 | TGTGCCAGCACTTTCCGGGATGGGCTGACCAACTACGAGCAGTACTTC | CASTFRDGLTNYEQYF
TRBJ1-1 | TRBD1 | NA | 19 | TRBV10-3 | TGTGCCATCAGTGATTTCGGTATATGGAACGGGGACAGTGGCACTGAAGCTTTCTTT | CAISDFGIWNGDSGTEAFF
TRBJ2-5 | TRBD2 | NA | 19 | TRBV13 | TGTGCCAGCAGCTTATTCCCCTCCATGAGCGGGGGGTACCAAGAGACCCAGTACTTC | CASSLFPSMSGGYQETQYF
TRBJ2-5 | NA | NA | 17 | TRBV18 | TGTGCCAGCTCACCAGTAAGGGGTGCTGGGTATCAAGAGACCCAGTACTTC | CASSPVRGAGYQETQYF
TRBJ2-7 | NA | NA | 12 | TRBV7-9 | TGTGCCAGCAGAGGGGGGGTGGACGAGCAGTACTTC | CASRGGVDEQYF
TRBJ1-2 | NA | NA | 13 | TRBV15 | TGTGCCACCCGCAGCGAGGGGGACTATGGCTACACCTTC | CATRSEGDYGYTF
TRBJ2-7 | TRBD1 | once | 16 | TRBV5-6 | TGTGCCAGCAGCTTAGTACCGGGACAGGGAACCTACGAGCAGTACTTC | CASSLVPGQGTYEQYF
TRBJ2-1 | NA | NA | 15 | TRBV11-2 | TGTGCCAGCAGCTTAGGACAGGATTTCTACAATGAGCAGTTCTTC | CASSLGQDFYNEQFF
TRBJ1-6 | TRBD1 | NA | 16 | TRBV9 | TGTGCCAGCAGCGCCCCCCCCGACAGGGGAGGCTCACCCCTCCACTTT | CASSAPPDRGGSPLHF
TRBJ2-1 | NA | NA | 15 | TRBV10-3 | TGTGCCATCAGTGAAACTGAACTTTTCCACAATGAGCAGTTCTTC | CAISETELFHNEQFF
TRBJ2-7 | NA | NA | 14 | TRBV7-2 | TGTGCCAGCAGCTCTCGACAGGTGTCCTACGAGCAGTACTTC | CASSSRQVSYEQYF
TRBJ2-7 | NA | NA | 15 | TRBV28 | TGTGCCAGCAGTTTAACCCAGGGTAGTGCGTACGAGCAGTACTTC | CASSLTQGSAYEQYF